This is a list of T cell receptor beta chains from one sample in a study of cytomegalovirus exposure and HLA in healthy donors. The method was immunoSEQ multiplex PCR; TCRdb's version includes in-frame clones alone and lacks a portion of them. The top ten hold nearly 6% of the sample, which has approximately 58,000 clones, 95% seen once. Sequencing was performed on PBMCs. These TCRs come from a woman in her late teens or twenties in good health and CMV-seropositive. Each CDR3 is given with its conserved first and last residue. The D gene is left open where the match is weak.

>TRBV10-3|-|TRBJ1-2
CAISESTGLNYGYTF
TGTGCCATCAGTGAGTCCACAGGGCTAAACTATGGCTACACCTTC
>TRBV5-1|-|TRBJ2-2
CASSLVKRNENTGELFF
TGCGCCAGCAGCTTGGTAAAGCGGAACGAAAACACCGGGGAGCTGTTTTTT
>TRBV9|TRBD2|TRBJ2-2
CASSVGTSGSSGELFF
TGTGCCAGCAGCGTTGGAACTAGCGGGAGTTCCGGGGAGCTGTTTTTT
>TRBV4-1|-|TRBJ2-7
CASSQGGTPNYEQYF
TGCGCCAGCAGCCAAGGCGGGACCCCGAATTACGAGCAGTACTTC
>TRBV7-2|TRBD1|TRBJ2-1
CASSTPEGANEQFF
TGTGCCAGCAGCACTCCCGAGGGGGCGAATGAGCAGTTCTTC
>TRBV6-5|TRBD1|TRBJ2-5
CASSYGGQGGGETQYF
TGTGCCAGCAGTTACGGCGGACAGGGGGGGGGAGAGACCCAGTACTTC
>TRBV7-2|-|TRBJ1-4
CASSSGSGANEKLFF
TGTGCCAGCAGCTCAGGGAGCGGGGCTAATGAAAAACTGTTTTTT
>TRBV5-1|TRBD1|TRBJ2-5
CASSSRDRQETQYF
TGCGCCAGCAGCTCCCGGGACAGACAAGAGACCCAGTACTTC
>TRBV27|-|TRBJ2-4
CASSFLTGAKNIQYF
TGTGCCAGCAGTTTCCTCACGGGAGCCAAAAACATTCAGTACTTC
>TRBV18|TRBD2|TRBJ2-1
CASSPWASGTLNNEQFF
TGTGCCAGCTCCCCTTGGGCTAGCGGGACTCTGAACAATGAGCAGTTCTTC
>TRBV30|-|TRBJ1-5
CAWSVQTGNQPQHF
TGTGCCTGGAGTGTCCAAACAGGCAATCAGCCCCAGCATTTT
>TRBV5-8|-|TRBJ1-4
CASSLVGVEKLFF
TGTGCCAGCAGCTTGGTCGGGGTTGAAAAACTGTTTTTT